This TCR beta chain was observed in a study of shared clonotypes between healthy human individuals. In the case of this clone: Its target is unknown.

The method was immunoSEQ multiplex PCR; TCRdb's version includes in-frame clones alone and lacks a portion of them. The sample lists more than 600,000 clones; under 95% were seen once. V gave up 0 bases and J gave up 3 bases, with 8 bases separating them. The CDR3 runs 14 residues. From germline, CDR1 is SGHTA and CDR2 FQGTGA. Study results and caveats: About 5% of naive CD4 clonotypes were shared across a few donors.

Selected positively for CCR7 and CD45RO-negative, naive CD8 cells excluded terminally differentiated effector memory CD45RA+ cells. The chain employs TRBV7-3 and TRBJ2-5; the D is unclear. The TCR originated in a man aged 25 to 45 in good health. Sequenced input: naive CD8+ T cells sorted from blood. The CDR3 DNA reads TGTGCCAGCAGCTTAACGGGATTCGAAGAGACCCAGTACTTC. This encodes CASSLTGFEETQYF.